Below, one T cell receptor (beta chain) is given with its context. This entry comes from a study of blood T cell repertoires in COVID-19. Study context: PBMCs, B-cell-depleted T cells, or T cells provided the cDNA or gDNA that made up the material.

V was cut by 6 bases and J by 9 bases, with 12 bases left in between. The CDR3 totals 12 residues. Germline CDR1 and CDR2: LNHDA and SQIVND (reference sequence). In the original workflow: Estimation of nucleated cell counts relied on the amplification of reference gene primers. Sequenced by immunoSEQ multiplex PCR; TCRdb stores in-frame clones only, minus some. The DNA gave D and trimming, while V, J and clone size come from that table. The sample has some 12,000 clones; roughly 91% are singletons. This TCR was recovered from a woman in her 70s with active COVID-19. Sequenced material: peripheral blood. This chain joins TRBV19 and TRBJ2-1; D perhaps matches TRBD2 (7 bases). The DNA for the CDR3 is TGTGCCAGTAGGAAAGGGGGGGGTGAGCAGTTCTTC. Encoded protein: CASRKGGGEQFF.